This TCR beta chain was sequenced in a study of vaccination effects on CD4 cells after COVID-19. Antigen-specific CD4+ T cells were first expanded with viral peptide pools by the ViraFEST assay and only then sequenced. Researchers isolated CD4+ T cells once less than twelve days of culture had elapsed. None of the vaccinated had previously contracted SARS-CoV-2, and their nucleocapsid antibodies tested negative. Germline lookup yields CDR1 DFQATT and CDR2 SNEGSKA (reference sequence). The CDR3 sequence is 11 residues long. The V gene lost 6 bases and the J gene lost 6 bases, with 10 bases spanning the gap. Concerning this clone: Its antigen remains unknown.

Profiling relied on immunoSEQ multiplex PCR, and the TCRdb table lists in-frame clones only, not all of them. The data hold 55,000 to 80,000 clones, with around three quarters observed a single time. This chain links TRBV20-1 with TRBJ2-3, with D unclear. The TCR was taken from a human donor who received a COVID-19 vaccine. This specimen was CD4+ T cells from PBMCs cultured with HCoV-OC43 spike peptides, taken before COVID-19 vaccination. Specified subset: HCoV-OC43 spike overlapping peptide pool stimulation. The CDR3 coding sequence is TGCAGTGCCATTAGTGGGGATACGCAGTATTTT. Translating gives CSAISGDTQYF.